This T cell receptor beta chain appears in the sequencing data of a study of radiotherapy plus CTLA-4 blockade in lung cancer. The V gene's germline CDR1 is MNHNS and CDR2 SASEGT. There are 13 residues in the CDR3. Trimming stripped 8 bases from V and 5 bases from J, with 15 bases between. Profiling relied on immunoSEQ multiplex PCR, and the TCRdb table lists in-frame clones only, not all of them. This sample carries over 70,000 clones, approximately 83% of them seen once, and the ten largest clones take approximately 2.2%. The sequencing here drew on peripheral blood, taken from a patient treated with radiotherapy plus ipilimumab. This receptor was taken from a human donor with non-small cell lung cancer who had a partial response to radiotherapy plus ipilimumab. V usage is TRBV6-1 and J usage is TRBJ2-5, with D possibly being TRBD2 (6 bases). CDR3 in amino acids: CASLPGGRETQYF. The CDR3 nucleotides are TGTGCCAGCCTACCCGGGGGAAGGGAGACCCAGTACTTC.